This TCR beta chain emerged from a study of T cells after yellow fever vaccination. Study in general: Libraries from low-cell-number fractions were prepared with the SMART-Seq v4 Ultra Low Input RNA kit. Study results and caveats: It was a small share of clonotypes that appeared in both CD4 and CD8 compartments. Once the booster was given, most primary-vaccination clones reappeared, at around 95% for CD4 and over 85% for CD8.

This clonotype has ten or more counts. The junction does not match germline at one end; this may be a read error. Each CDR3 protein is one row after TCRdb ran MiXCR on the 5' RACE reads. Seen here are roughly 26,000 distinct CDR3 sequences, around 5.5% observed once, and the top ten hold about an eighth. This CDR3 contains 15 residues. The germline CDR1 and CDR2 sequences are ENHRY and SYGVKD. The source of this sequence is a man aged 25 to 40 who received the YFV17D yellow fever vaccine. V gene TRBV10-3 combines with J gene TRBJ2-1; TRBD2 matches at 10 bases. Sequencing was performed on PBMCs, either bulk or a sorted T-cell subset (CD4+, CD8+, memory, or dextramer-sorted; not recorded which), taken 15 days after the yellow fever booster vaccination. CDR3 amino acids: CAISVSAGGPREEVF. The DNA for the CDR3 is TGTGCCATCAGTGTATCAGCGGGAGGGCCGAGGGAGGAGGTCTTC.